The 5 T cell receptor beta chains below all came from one sample that was sequenced in a study of shared T cell receptors in the human thymus. TCRdb keeps only in-frame clones here, not all; method: immunoSEQ multiplex PCR. This repertoire shows around 730,000 clones, 80% to 90% found once; its top ten account for about 0.0098%. These sequences were also reported in another study, on human thymus T cells.

The specimen was thymocytes. All receptors derive from a girl less than two years old with a congenital heart defect.

This clone occurred once. V and J are TRBV19 and TRBJ1-3; 9 positions agree with TRBD1. CDR1 is LNHDA and CDR2 is SQIVND in the germline V gene (reference sequence). Unmatched junction bases numbered 8, after V lost 6 bases and J lost 8 bases. This CDR3 is built from 14 residues. The CDR3 nucleotides read TGTGCCAGTAGCCTTACAGGGGGCGAAGACACCATATATTTT. It translates to CASSLTGGEDTIYF.

This sequence joins TRBV19 and TRBJ1-1; D is unclear. The V gene's germline CDR1 is LNHDA and CDR2 SQIVND (reference sequence). V lost 1 base, J lost 6 bases, and 21 bases lay in between. This CDR3 contains 17 residues. Written as DNA, the CDR3 is TGTGCCAGTAGTATAGGAGCGCGGGGAAGATCTGCCTCTGAAGCTTTCTTT. It translates to CASSIGARGRSASEAFF. Looking up the rest from reference TRBV19 and TRBJ1-1 gives the full variable domain: DGGITQSPKYLFRKEGQNVTLSCEQNLNHDAMYWYRQDPGQGLRLIYYSQIVNDFQKGDIAEGYSVSREKKESFPLTVTSAQKNPTAFYLCASSIGARGRSASEAFFGQGTRLTVV.

This chain links TRBV20-1 with TRBJ1-2, with D hard to call. The CDR3 loop spans 10 amino acids. CDR1 is DFQATT, CDR2 SNEGSKA, per germline (reference sequence). V gave up 6 bases and J gave up 9 bases, with 11 bases separating them. CDR3 bases: TGCAGTGCGCGCTCCCGAAGCTACACCTTC. It yields the protein CSARSRSYTF.

The CDR3 nucleotides read TGTGCCAGCAGTGAAGTCGATCAGCCCCAGCATTTT. Protein sequence: CASSEVDQPQHF. The rearrangement links TRBV6-1 to TRBJ1-5; D call uncertain. Looked up from germline, CDR1 is MNHNS and CDR2 is SASEGT. V dropped 1 base and J dropped 5 bases, with 3 bases sitting between them. The CDR3 sequence is 12 residues long.

About this clone: An end of the junction does not agree with germline; a read error may underlie this. V and J are TRBV12-5 and TRBJ1-2, with a possible D match to TRBD1 (5 bases). The germline V gene encodes CDR1 LGHNT and CDR2 FRNRAP. The CDR3 has 11 amino acids. CDR3 bases: TGTGCTAGTGGCCGCGGGACTTCGGCCCACTTC. It specifies CASGRGTSAHF.